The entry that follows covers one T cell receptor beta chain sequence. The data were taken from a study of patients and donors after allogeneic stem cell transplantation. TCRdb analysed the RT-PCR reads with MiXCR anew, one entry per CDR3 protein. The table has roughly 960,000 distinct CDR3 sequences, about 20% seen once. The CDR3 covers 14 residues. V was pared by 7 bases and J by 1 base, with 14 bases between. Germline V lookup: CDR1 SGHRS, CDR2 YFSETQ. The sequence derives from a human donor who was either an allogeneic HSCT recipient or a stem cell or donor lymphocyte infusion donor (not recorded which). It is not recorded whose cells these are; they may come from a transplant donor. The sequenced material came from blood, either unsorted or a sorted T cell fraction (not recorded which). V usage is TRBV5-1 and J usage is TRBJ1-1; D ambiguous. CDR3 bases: TGCGCCAGCCGTTGGACTCGGGAGAACACTGAAGCTTTCTTT. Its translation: CASRWTRENTEAFF. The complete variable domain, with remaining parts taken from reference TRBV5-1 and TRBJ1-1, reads KAGVTQTPRYLIKTRGQQVTLSCSPISGHRSVSWYQQTPGQGLQFLFEYFSETQRNKGNFPGRFSGRQFSNSRSEMNVSTLELGDSALYLCASRWTRENTEAFFGQGTRLTVV.